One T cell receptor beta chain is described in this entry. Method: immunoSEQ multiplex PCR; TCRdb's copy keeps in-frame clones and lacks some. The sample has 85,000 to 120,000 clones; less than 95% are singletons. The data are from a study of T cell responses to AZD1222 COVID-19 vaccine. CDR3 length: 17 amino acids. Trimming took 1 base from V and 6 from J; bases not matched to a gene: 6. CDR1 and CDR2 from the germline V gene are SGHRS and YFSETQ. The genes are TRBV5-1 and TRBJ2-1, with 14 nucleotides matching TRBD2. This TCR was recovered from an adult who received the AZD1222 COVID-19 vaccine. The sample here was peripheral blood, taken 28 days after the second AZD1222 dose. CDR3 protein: CASSLMSTSGGANEQFF. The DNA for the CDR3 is TGCGCCAGCAGCTTGATGTCGACTAGCGGGGGGGCCAATGAGCAGTTCTTC.